This T cell receptor beta chain was profiled in a study of neoadjuvant anti-PD-1 for oral cavity cancer. The patients had HPV-negative, locally advanced oral cavity squamous cell carcinoma. This clone was picked up one time. Produced via immunoSEQ multiplex PCR; TCRdb's table is partial and in-frame only. Among some 66,000 clones listed, around 83% were seen once. The V gene's germline CDR1 is SQVTM and CDR2 ANQGSEA. This CDR3 is 10 amino acids long. V was cut by 4 bases and J by 7 bases, with 5 bases left in between. The source is a person between 40 and 85 years old with oral cavity squamous cell carcinoma. This sequence joins TRBV29-1 and TRBJ2-1; D unresolved. This sample comprised PBMCs, obtained before nivolumab (anti-PD-1) treatment. In DNA, the CDR3 is TGCAGCGTTGGGGCTAATGAGCAGTTCTTC. Translation gives CSVGANEQFF.